This TCR beta chain is from a study of T cell responses to AZD1222 COVID-19 vaccine. Method: immunoSEQ multiplex PCR; TCRdb's copy keeps in-frame clones and lacks some. The sample holds 90,000 to 120,000 clones, roughly 84% seen once. Germline-derived CDR1 and CDR2 are SNHLY and FYNNEI. V lost 2 bases, J lost 6 bases, and 13 bases lay in between. The CDR3 sequence is 14 residues long. The sample in question was peripheral blood, obtained on day 0 of AZD1222 vaccination. This clonotype was obtained from an adult in good health. The genes are TRBV2 and TRBJ1-2, with D maybe TRBD1 (5 bases). The CDR3 loop is CASSERAGIDGYTF. The DNA of the CDR3 is TGTGCCAGCAGTGAAAGGGCAGGGATAGATGGCTACACCTTC.